These 8 T cell receptor beta chains were all obtained from the same sample, sequenced in a study of fetal regulatory T cell absence and autoimmunity. Only in-frame clones appear in the TCRdb table, and some are missing; sequencing was by immunoSEQ multiplex PCR. The sample yields around 100,000 clones, about 78% seen once. Sequenced sample: pancreas tissue. The receptors were gathered from a male donor with IPEX syndrome.

The chain links TRBV19 to TRBJ1-5; no clear D. Trimming stripped 3 bases from V and 2 bases from J, with 8 bases between. This CDR3 is 14 amino acids long. Germline CDR1 is LNHDA and CDR2 is SQIVND (reference sequence). The CDR3 reads CASSIWGGNQPQHF. CDR3 coding DNA: TGTGCCAGTAGTATTTGGGGTGGCAATCAGCCCCAGCATTTT.

The chain carries TRBV5-1 and TRBJ1-2; D perhaps matches TRBD1 (6 bases). This CDR3 spans 15 amino acids. Trimming removed 4 bases at V and 0 bases at J, with 13 bases between. Germline V gene sequence: CDR1 SGHRS, CDR2 YFSETQ. This CDR3 reads CASSPKDRANYGYTF. CDR3 in DNA: TGCGCCAGCAGCCCGAAGGACAGAGCTAACTATGGCTACACCTTC.

CDR3 sequence: CASSQPQGNTIYF. CDR3 DNA: TGCGCCAGCAGCCAACCCCAGGGAAACACCATATATTTT. The chain has TRBV4-3 and TRBJ1-3; D remains ambiguous. The CDR3 contains 13 residues. Germline V gene lookup returns CDR1 LGHNA and CDR2 YSLEER. Between the trimmed V and J ends, which lost 2 bases and 4 bases, there was a span of 6 bases.

The chain has TRBV30 and TRBJ2-1; the match to TRBD1 covers 8 bases. The CDR3 length is 17 residues. Germline CDR1 is GTSNPN and CDR2 is SVGIG (reference sequence). V lost 1 base and J lost 2; bases outside the gene matches: 10. This CDR3 is CAWSGKSTGDPYNEQFF. The CDR3 DNA reads TGTGCCTGGAGTGGAAAATCGACAGGGGACCCCTACAATGAGCAGTTCTTC. Full variable domain (rest looked up from reference TRBV30 and TRBJ2-1): SQTIHQWPATLVQPVGSPLSLECTVEGTSNPNLYWYRQAAGRGLQLLFYSVGIGQISSEVPQNLSASRPQDRQFILSSKKLLLSDSGFYLCAWSGKSTGDPYNEQFFGPGTRLTVL.

In this sample, this clone turned up a few times. The chain employs TRBV5-1 and TRBJ2-7, with TRBD1 matching over 7 bases. The germline V gene has CDR1 SGHRS and CDR2 YFSETQ. The CDR3 covers 14 residues. V shed 0 bases, J shed 6 bases, and the junction held 6 bases outside the gene matches. The CDR3 spells CASSLVRGPSEQYF. The DNA of the CDR3 is TGCGCCAGCAGCTTGGTGAGGGGGCCAAGCGAGCAGTACTTC. Supplemented by reference TRBV5-1 and TRBJ2-7, the full variable domain reads KAGVTQTPRYLIKTRGQQVTLSCSPISGHRSVSWYQQTPGQGLQFLFEYFSETQRNKGNFPGRFSGRQFSNSRSEMNVSTLELGDSALYLCASSLVRGPSEQYFGPGTRLTVT.

The rearrangement uses TRBV7-9 and TRBJ2-3, with 10 bases identical to TRBD2. This CDR3 comprises 15 residues. The V segment lost 0 bases and the J segment 4 bases; nucleotides outside the gene matches: 1. Germline V gene sequence: CDR1 SEHNR, CDR2 FQNEAQ (reference sequence). CDR3 residues: CASSLAAGGPDTQYF. DNA for the CDR3: TGTGCCAGCAGCTTAGCAGCGGGGGGGCCAGATACGCAGTATTTT.

CDR3 coding DNA: TGTGCCAGTAGTATAACCGGGGGGACACTGACGCAGTATTTT. Protein product: CASSITGGTLTQYF. The chain carries TRBV19 and TRBJ2-3; D perhaps matches TRBD2 (7 bases). Looked up from germline, CDR1 is LNHDA and CDR2 is SQIVND (reference sequence). This CDR3 region has 14 residues. V was pared by 2 bases and J by 9 bases, with 15 bases between.

This chain links TRBV19 with TRBJ2-5; possibly TRBD2 for D (5 bases). This CDR3 comprises 13 residues. Germline V gene sequence: CDR1 LNHDA, CDR2 SQIVND (reference sequence). The germline V and J ends were trimmed by 5 bases and 5 bases, with 12 bases remaining between them. The CDR3 protein is CASSPIGGETQYF. In nucleotides, the CDR3 is TGTGCCAGTAGTCCAATTGGCGGGGAGACCCAGTACTTC.